Each of the 18 T cell receptor beta chains below was sequenced from the same sample in a study of blood T cell repertoires in COVID-19. The assay was immunoSEQ multiplex PCR, and TCRdb's table has in-frame clones only and misses some. The data show tens of thousands of clones, just over 85% seen once. What was sequenced was peripheral blood. The receptors come from a woman between 70 and 85 years old with active COVID-19.

The chain recombines TRBV5-1 with TRBJ2-7, with 9 bases fitting TRBD1. Trimming cost V 0 bases and J 4 bases; bases outside gene matches: 5. Germline V gene sequence: CDR1 SGHRS, CDR2 YFSETQ. There are 15 residues in the CDR3. The CDR3 DNA sequence: TGCGCCAGCAGCTTGGGAGGGACAGGGAAATACGAGCAGTACTTC. It translates to CASSLGGTGKYEQYF.

This chain links TRBV30 with TRBJ1-6; a possible D gene is TRBD1 (5 bases). V was clipped by 8 bases and J by 0 bases, with 11 bases between them. Germline V lookup: CDR1 GTSNPN, CDR2 SVGIG (reference sequence). The CDR3 sequence is 14 residues long. The CDR3 region is CAQGPSSYNSPLHF. The CDR3 bases are TGTGCCCAGGGCCCCAGCTCCTATAATTCACCCCTCCACTTT.

The gene calls are TRBV24-1 and TRBJ2-3; no definite D call. Trimming took 2 bases from V and 2 from J, leaving 4 bases between them. The CDR3 covers 13 residues. Germline CDR1 reads KGHDR; CDR2 reads SFDVKD. The CDR3 DNA reads as TGTGCCACCAGTGATTCTCTCACAGATACGCAGTATTTT. Its translation: CATSDSLTDTQYF.

CDR3 DNA: TGTGCCAGCAGGCCCGGACTAGCGGGGCCCACAGATACGCAGTATTTT. Its protein is CASRPGLAGPTDTQYF. The chain joins TRBV2 to TRBJ2-3, with 12 bases matching TRBD2. Losses at the gene ends were 6 bases for V and 2 bases for J; bases not matched to a gene: 6. The length of the CDR3 is 16 residues. The germline CDR1 and CDR2 sequences are SNHLY and FYNNEI.

The chain couples TRBV5-6 to TRBJ2-3; D remains unclear. Germline assignment: CDR1 SGHDT and CDR2 YYEEEE. The CDR3 contains 15 residues. With 0 bases removed from V and 2 bases from J, the gap between germline ends came to 10 bases. The CDR3 sequence is CASSLVADNTDTQYF. CDR3 DNA: TGTGCCAGCAGCTTGGTCGCGGATAACACAGATACGCAGTATTTT.

The genes are TRBV5-6 and TRBJ2-7, with D perhaps TRBD2 (6 bases). Germline CDR1 and CDR2: SGHDT and YYEEEE. CDR3 length equals 14 residues. V was shortened by 5 bases and J by 0 bases, with 12 bases between the two germline ends. CDR3: CASRVGGNSYEQYF. The DNA for the CDR3 is TGTGCCAGCAGGGTCGGGGGAAACTCCTACGAGCAGTACTTC.

V usage is TRBV5-5 and J usage is TRBJ2-3, with 12 bases matching TRBD2. The V and J ends lost 5 bases and 4 bases, in that order; junction bases with no gene match: 2. Germline lookup yields CDR1 SGHKS and CDR2 YYEKEE (reference sequence). This CDR3 has 14 amino acids. The CDR3 bases are TGTGCCAGCAGGTCTAGCGGGGGGGCAGATACGCAGTATTTT. The encoded protein is CASRSSGGADTQYF.

V usage is TRBV19 and J usage is TRBJ2-7; 8 nucleotides agree with TRBD1. This CDR3 has 13 amino acids. The junction had 5 bases not matched to a gene; V was cut back by 4 bases and J by 6 bases. Germline V lookup: CDR1 LNHDA, CDR2 SQIVND (reference sequence). CDR3 loop: CASSTTTGAEQYF. For the CDR3, the DNA is TGTGCCAGTAGTACGACGACAGGGGCCGAGCAGTACTTC. The whole variable domain, remainder taken from reference TRBV19 and TRBJ2-7, is DGGITQSPKYLFRKEGQNVTLSCEQNLNHDAMYWYRQDPGQGLRLIYYSQIVNDFQKGDIAEGYSVSREKKESFPLTVTSAQKNPTAFYLCASSTTTGAEQYFGPGTRLTVT.

This chain uses TRBV9 with TRBJ2-1; D is perhaps TRBD2 (5 bases). The CDR3 extends over 18 amino acids. V was shortened by 0 bases and J by 3 bases, with 19 bases between the two germline ends. Germline CDR1 is SGDLS and CDR2 is YYNGEE. The DNA of the CDR3 is TGTGCCAGCAGCGTAGAGAGTCCTGGACTCCGCAACTACAATGAGCAGTTCTTC. Protein sequence: CASSVESPGLRNYNEQFF.

In its sample, this clone was seen once. V gene TRBV19 combines with J gene TRBJ2-1; 7 bases map to TRBD2. CDR1 LNHDA and CDR2 SQIVND come from the germline V gene (reference sequence). There are 16 residues in the CDR3. J gave up 4 bases and V 5 bases, and 11 bases lay outside the gene matches. The CDR3 loop reads CASSDISGRPYNEQFF. DNA for the CDR3: TGTGCCAGTAGTGATATTAGCGGGCGGCCTTACAATGAGCAGTTCTTC.

This clone was recorded a few times. The chain has TRBV7-3 and TRBJ2-7; weak D call: TRBD2 (7 bases). The germline CDR1 and CDR2 sequences are SGHTA and FQGTGA. The CDR3 runs to 12 residues. The V gene lost 4 bases and the J gene lost 5 bases, with 9 bases spanning the gap. The CDR3: CASSSGGDEQYF. CDR3 DNA sequence: TGTGCCAGCAGCTCGGGGGGCGACGAGCAGTACTTC.

V usage is TRBV11-3 and J usage is TRBJ1-1, with 9 positions matching TRBD1. Trimming removed 4 bases from V and 0 bases from J; junction bases left unmatched: 9. The germline V gene encodes CDR1 SGHNT and CDR2 YENEEA. CDR3 length: 17 amino acids. CDR3 coding DNA: TGTGCCAGCAGCTCAGACAGGGGGTATGCCATGAACACTGAAGCTTTCTTT. This codes for CASSSDRGYAMNTEAFF.

This clone appeared a few times. V and J are TRBV11-2 and TRBJ1-1; no reliable D call. The CDR3 length is 11 residues. V was shortened by 3 bases and J by 6 bases, with 5 bases between the two germline ends. CDR1 SGHAT and CDR2 FQNNGV come from the germline V gene. CDR3 in amino acids: CASSFRSEAFF. The DNA of the CDR3 is TGTGCCAGCAGCTTCAGATCTGAAGCTTTCTTT.

This clone is categorized as medium-sized. The J gene is TRBJ1-1, the V gene TRBV6-5; D is undetermined. V lost 5 bases and J 5 bases, leaving 12 bases between the germline ends. From germline, CDR1 is MNHEY and CDR2 SVGAGI. There are 13 residues in the CDR3. DNA for the CDR3: TGTGCCAGCAGTAAGTACAGTTCTACTGAAGCTTTCTTT. It encodes CASSKYSSTEAFF.

This clone has a single count. The CDR3 spells CASSLAGGYEQYF. The CDR3 DNA follows: TGTGCCAGCAGCTTAGCGGGGGGCTACGAGCAGTACTTC. The chain employs TRBV7-2 and TRBJ2-7; D may be TRBD2 (6 bases). The CDR3 extends over 13 amino acids. The germline gives CDR1 SGHTA, CDR2 FQGNSA. Deletions cut 0 bases from V and 3 bases from J, with 6 bases between.

The chain is built from TRBV7-9 and TRBJ1-4; D not resolved. CDR3 size: 13 residues. Germline V lookup: CDR1 SEHNR, CDR2 FQNEAQ (reference sequence). Trimming shortened V by 4 bases and J by 8 bases, and 11 bases separated the two germline ends. CDR3 sequence reads: CASSSPGIEKLFF. The CDR3 nucleotides are TGTGCCAGCAGCTCGCCGGGGATCGAAAAACTGTTTTTT.

The chain carries TRBV7-2 and TRBJ2-5, with TRBD2 matching over 15 bases. The CDR3 runs to 17 residues. Looked up from germline, CDR1 is SGHTA and CDR2 is FQGNSA. V dropped 5 bases and J dropped 5; count of bases not matched to a gene: 9. CDR3 residues: CASSQGLAGGRGETQYF. CDR3 nucleotide sequence: TGTGCCAGCAGCCAAGGACTAGCGGGGGGGCGTGGGGAGACCCAGTACTTC.

This chain joins TRBV2 and TRBJ2-1; D not certain. V gave up 6 bases and J gave up 15 bases, with 18 bases separating them. The CDR3 runs 12 residues. From germline, CDR1 is SNHLY and CDR2 FYNNEI. CDR3 loop: CASSHIDNFWFF. For the CDR3, the DNA is TGTGCCAGCAGCCACATTGACAATTTTTGGTTCTTC.